The 17 T cell receptor beta chains presented below share a single source sample, sequenced in a study of memory CD4+ T cells and cytomegalovirus serostatus (dated by TCRdb to about 2019). A FACSAria II was used to sort memory CD4+ T cells, defined as single viable CD3+CD4+CD8-CD45RO+ cells. The library relied on the immunoSEQ multiplex PCR assay. TCRdb stores this immuneACCESS table with in-frame sequences only. Part of the clones is absent; in the studies checked, under half of the shortfall reflects unresolved V genes, and no reason is known for the rest. Within this sample are approximately 88,000 clones, with about four fifths of them counted one time only. In total, the top ten clones hold approximately 4% of the sample. Sequences were obtained from memory CD4+ T cells from blood. The receptors come from an adult in good health and CMV-seropositive.

The gene calls are TRBV15 and TRBJ1-4; D gene uncertain. The CDR3 contains 15 residues. CDR1 and CDR2 from the germline V gene are LNHNV and YYDKDF (reference sequence). V was cut by 1 base and J by 3 bases, with 9 bases left in between. CDR3 sequence: CATSRVRGPNEKLFF. CDR3 sequence (DNA): TGTGCCACCAGCAGAGTCCGAGGGCCTAATGAAAAACTGTTTTTT.

The chain carries TRBV19 and TRBJ2-7, with D tentatively TRBD1 (5 bases). Deletions cut 3 bases from V and 2 bases from J, with 14 bases between. This CDR3 has 15 amino acids. Germline V gives CDR1 LNHDA, CDR2 SQIVND (reference sequence). Here the CDR3 reads CASSMGREPPYEQYF. The DNA of the CDR3 is TGTGCCAGTAGTATGGGCAGGGAACCTCCCTACGAGCAGTACTTC. Full variable domain (outside the CDR3, taken from reference TRBV19 and TRBJ2-7): DGGITQSPKYLFRKEGQNVTLSCEQNLNHDAMYWYRQDPGQGLRLIYYSQIVNDFQKGDIAEGYSVSREKKESFPLTVTSAQKNPTAFYLCASSMGREPPYEQYFGPGTRLTVT.

The CDR3 protein is CASSLAVTSGTRGETQYF. CDR3 nucleotide sequence: TGTGCCAGCAGCTTAGCTGTGACTAGCGGGACCCGGGGGGAGACCCAGTACTTC. This rearrangement joins TRBV7-6 to TRBJ2-5, with TRBD2 identical over 11 bases. The CDR3 has 18 amino acids. The V gene's germline CDR1 is SGHVS and CDR2 FNYEAQ. Losses at the gene ends were 0 bases for V and 5 bases for J; bases not matched to a gene: 11. Full variable domain (rest looked up from reference TRBV7-6 and TRBJ2-5): GAGVSQSPRYKVTKRGQDVALRCDPISGHVSLYWYRQALGQGPEFLTYFNYEAQQDKSGLPNDRFSAERPEGSISTLTIQRTEQRDSAMYRCASSLAVTSGTRGETQYFGPGTRLLVL.

J is TRBJ1-3 and V is TRBV25-1; no clear D. Trimming left V 4 bases short and J 4 bases short, with 8 bases between. From germline, CDR1 is MGHDK and CDR2 SYGVNS. The CDR3 loop spans 13 amino acids. The CDR3 DNA sequence: TGTGCCAGCAGTGTATTAAGGGGAAACACCATATATTTT. It translates to CASSVLRGNTIYF.

The chain employs TRBV11-3 and TRBJ1-1; D not resolved. The CDR3 is made up of 14 amino acids. Trimming shortened V by 1 base and J by 1 base, and 7 bases separated the two germline ends. Germline lookup yields CDR1 SGHNT and CDR2 YENEEA. Written as DNA, the CDR3 is TGTGCCAGCAGCTTAGGTCCAGAGAACACTGAAGCTTTCTTT. This codes for CASSLGPENTEAFF. Drawing the rest from reference TRBV11-3 and TRBJ1-1, the complete variable domain is EAGVVQSPRYKIIEKKQPVAFWCNPISGHNTLYWYLQNLGQGPELLIRYENEEAVDDSQLPKDRFSAERLKGVDSTLKIQPAELGDSAVYLCASSLGPENTEAFFGQGTRLTVV.

V usage is TRBV28 and J usage is TRBJ1-3; perhaps TRBD1 as D (5 bases). The CDR3 spans 16 residues. CDR1 and CDR2 from the germline V gene are MDHEN and SYDVKM. V gave up 2 bases and J gave up 2 bases, with 13 bases separating them. The CDR3 spells CASSLPQGSAGNTIYF. Written as DNA, the CDR3 is TGTGCCAGCAGTTTACCGCAGGGTTCGGCTGGAAACACCATATATTTT.

This sequence joins TRBV6-1 and TRBJ1-2; no clear D gene. The CDR3 runs 14 residues. The germline CDR1 and CDR2 sequences are MNHNS and SASEGT. V was shortened by 1 base and J by 4 bases, with 10 bases between the two germline ends. CDR3 in amino acids: CASSEGYITYGYTF. DNA for the CDR3: TGTGCCAGCAGTGAAGGGTATATTACCTATGGCTACACCTTC.

V usage is TRBV2 and J usage is TRBJ2-3; D is possibly TRBD2 (6 bases). The CDR3 spans 13 residues. Trimming took off 4 bases at V and 4 bases at J, with 9 bases between the two ends. Germline CDR1 SNHLY, CDR2 FYNNEI. In DNA form, the CDR3 reads TGTGCCAGCAGTGCGGGACTGGCAGATACGCAGTATTTT. Its protein is CASSAGLADTQYF. Full variable domain (missing parts from reference TRBV2 and TRBJ2-3): EPEVTQTPSHQVTQMGQEVILRCVPISNHLYFYWYRQILGQKVEFLVSFYNNEISEKSEIFDDQFSVERPDGSNFTLKIRSTKLEDSAMYFCASSAGLADTQYFGPGTRLTVL.

CDR3: CASSLGQGPGVTQYF. The CDR3 DNA follows: TGCGCCAGCAGCTTGGGACAGGGGCCTGGAGTTACGCAGTATTTT. V usage is TRBV5-1 and J usage is TRBJ2-3; TRBD1 matches at 8 bases. The CDR3 contains 15 residues. CDR1 and CDR2 from the germline V gene are SGHRS and YFSETQ. With V trimmed by 0 bases and J by 8 bases, 8 bases remained unmatched.

This chain joins TRBV2 and TRBJ1-2, with TRBD1 identical over 8 bases. Germline trimming cut 6 bases from V and 0 bases from J; bases unmatched to any gene: 3. There are 14 residues in the CDR3. Germline CDR1 reads SNHLY; CDR2 reads FYNNEI. The CDR3 DNA follows: TGTGCCAGCAGGGTACAGGGGGCTAACTATGGCTACACCTTC. It translates to CASRVQGANYGYTF.

The V call is TRBV5-5, the J call TRBJ2-5; D gene ambiguous. V was trimmed by 1 base and J by 5 bases, leaving 9 bases between them. Germline V gene sequence: CDR1 SGHKS, CDR2 YYEKEE (reference sequence). The CDR3 runs to 13 residues. CDR3 protein: CASSLRLDETQYF. CDR3 DNA: TGTGCCAGCAGCTTGCGGCTAGATGAGACCCAGTACTTC. Based on the CDR3 plus reference TRBV5-5 and TRBJ2-5, the full variable domain is DAGVTQSPTHLIKTRGQQVTLRCSPISGHKSVSWYQQVLGQGPQFIFQYYEKEERGRGNFPDRFSARQFPNYSSELNVNALLLGDSALYLCASSLRLDETQYFGPGTRLLVL.

This chain uses TRBV27 with TRBJ2-1; 10 bases are a match to TRBD2. The CDR3 spans 18 residues. The V and J ends lost 5 bases and 5 bases, in that order; junction bases with no gene match: 15. From germline, CDR1 is MNHEY and CDR2 SMNVEV (reference sequence). The CDR3 nucleotides read TGTGCCAGCAGTCTAAACCCCCCTTCTAGCGGGAGAAACAATGAGCAGTTCTTC. It specifies CASSLNPPSSGRNNEQFF.

This sequence joins TRBV20-1 and TRBJ2-3; D remains unclear. Germline values: CDR1 DFQATT, CDR2 SNEGSKA (reference sequence). CDR3 size: 11 residues. The ends were cut back, 2 bases at V and 8 bases at J, with 8 bases in the middle. The chain's CDR3 is CSARLWSTQYF. CDR3 DNA sequence: TGCAGTGCTAGACTGTGGAGTACGCAGTATTTT.

The rearrangement links TRBV7-2 to TRBJ1-2; weak D call: TRBD1 (5 bases). CDR1 is SGHTA, CDR2 FQGNSA, per germline. V gave up 0 bases and J gave up 7 bases, with 12 bases separating them. The length of the CDR3 is 14 residues. This CDR3 reads CASSLASGAAGYTF. The CDR3 DNA follows: TGTGCCAGCAGCTTAGCGAGTGGGGCTGCTGGCTACACCTTC.

The chain has TRBV5-1 and TRBJ2-3, with D unclear. The CDR3 runs to 15 residues. From germline, CDR1 is SGHRS and CDR2 YFSETQ. Trimming took 3 bases from V and 0 from J, leaving 11 bases between them. The CDR3 loop reads CASSSDPSSTDTQYF. For the CDR3, the DNA is TGCGCCAGCAGCTCTGACCCAAGCAGCACAGATACGCAGTATTTT.

The chain uses TRBV28 and TRBJ1-6; no definite D call. V lost 1 base and J lost 7, with 2 bases in between. CDR3 length equals 12 residues. Germline-derived CDR1 and CDR2 are MDHEN and SYDVKM. CDR3 residues: CASSLSNSPLHF. The CDR3 region has the DNA TGTGCCAGCAGTTTATCGAATTCACCCCTCCACTTT.

A remark on this clone: At one end, the junction sequence differs from germline, possibly due to a read error. V is TRBV5-6 and J is TRBJ2-7, with 7 bases identical to TRBD1. The length of the CDR3 is 16 residues. CDR1 SGHDT and CDR2 YYEEEE come from the germline V gene. The CDR3 DNA reads TGTGTCAGCAGCTGGGCACCCCTGGACAGGCCCCACGAGCAGTACTTC. This encodes CVSSWAPLDRPHEQYF.